These 27 T cell receptor beta chains were all obtained from the same sample, sequenced in a study of T cells in Graves' hyperthyroidism and ophthalmopathy. Amplified TCR beta CDR3 regions came from RNA transcripts. The HTBI primer set was used in a first-round RT-PCR of the TCR CDR3. Using its own MiXCR run on the multiplex PCR reads, TCRdb lists one record per CDR3 protein. The sample holds approximately 260,000 distinct CDR3 sequences; about 16% are singletons and the top ten take about 30%. The sequenced sample was blood. Source of these receptors: a woman aged 45 to 65 with Graves' hyperthyroidism that later progressed to Graves' ophthalmopathy.

This clonotype was counted at least ten times. The genes are TRBV5-1 and TRBJ1-1; D might be TRBD1 (6 bases). With 0 bases removed from V and 5 bases from J, the gap between germline ends came to 11 bases. This CDR3 contains 14 residues. Germline loops: CDR1 SGHRS, CDR2 YFSETQ. Here the CDR3 reads CASSLGTESTEAFF. CDR3 DNA: TGCGCCAGCAGCTTGGGGACAGAGAGTACTGAAGCTTTCTTT.

This clonotype was detected ten times or more. The rearrangement joins TRBV2 to TRBJ2-1; possibly TRBD2 for D (5 bases). The CDR3 covers 12 residues. Germline V gives CDR1 SNHLY, CDR2 FYNNEI. The V and J ends lost 3 bases and 7 bases respectively, with 7 bases between them. The CDR3 protein is CASSDSGNEQFF. CDR3 DNA: TGTGCCAGCAGTGACAGCGGAAATGAGCAGTTCTTC.

This clonotype occurred many times. The chain carries TRBV10-2 and TRBJ1-5; D not resolved. Trimming pared 0 bases from V and 6 bases from J, leaving 6 bases between. CDR1 and CDR2 from the germline V gene are WSHSY and SAAADI. There are 13 residues in the CDR3. The CDR3 here is CASSESIGQPQHF. For the CDR3, the DNA is TGCGCCAGCAGTGAGTCGATAGGTCAGCCCCAGCATTTT.

This clonotype was observed many times. J is TRBJ2-7 and V is TRBV20-1, with 10 bases identical to TRBD1. Germline assignment: CDR1 DFQATT and CDR2 SNEGSKA (reference sequence). This CDR3 comprises 14 residues. The junction had 9 bases not matched to a gene; V was cut back by 1 base and J by 9 bases. The CDR3 sequence is CSARGGGQGSGQYF. The CDR3 DNA follows: TGCAGTGCTAGAGGTGGGGGACAGGGGTCGGGGCAGTACTTC.

At least ten counts were recorded for this clonotype. The chain recombines TRBV20-1 with TRBJ2-1, with 10 bases fitting TRBD2. With V trimmed by 4 bases and J by 2 bases, 11 bases remained unmatched. Germline CDR1 reads DFQATT; CDR2 reads SNEGSKA (reference sequence). The CDR3 spans 17 residues. The CDR3 DNA is TGCAGTGCTAAGGTCCTAGCGGGAGCGGTCCCCTACAATGAGCAGTTCTTC. Residues: CSAKVLAGAVPYNEQFF.

This clonotype was seen at least ten times. The rearrangement joins TRBV5-1 to TRBJ1-1; the match to TRBD1 covers 7 bases. With 2 bases clipped from V and 3 bases from J, the junction kept 4 bases outside the gene matches. Germline CDR1 is SGHRS and CDR2 is YFSETQ. The CDR3 has 14 amino acids. In DNA form, the CDR3 reads TGCGCCAGCAGCTTAGGGGGCGCGGACACTGAAGCTTTCTTT. This sequence encodes CASSLGGADTEAFF.

There are a few counts of this clonotype. The chain carries TRBV5-1 and TRBJ2-3; 9 positions agree with TRBD1. This CDR3 has 16 residues. The ends lost 6 bases at V and 5 bases at J; junction bases unmatched: 13. Looked up from germline, CDR1 is SGHRS and CDR2 is YFSETQ. CDR3 sequence reads: CASTGPGTGQGDTQYF. Written as DNA, the CDR3 is TGCGCCAGCACCGGTCCGGGGACAGGGCAGGGAGATACGCAGTATTTT. Variable domain in full (rest from reference TRBV5-1 and TRBJ2-3): KAGVTQTPRYLIKTRGQQVTLSCSPISGHRSVSWYQQTPGQGLQFLFEYFSETQRNKGNFPGRFSGRQFSNSRSEMNVSTLELGDSALYLCASTGPGTGQGDTQYFGPGTRLTVL.

This clonotype has ten or more counts. V usage is TRBV20-1 and J usage is TRBJ2-7; 9 positions agree with TRBD2. CDR3 length: 14 amino acids. Germline CDR1 DFQATT, CDR2 SNEGSKA (reference sequence). J lost 2 bases, V lost 5 bases, and 7 bases had no gene match. CDR3: CSASLAGATYEQYF. The CDR3 DNA reads as TGCAGTGCTTCTTTAGCGGGAGCCACCTACGAGCAGTACTTC.

The chain is built from TRBV5-1 and TRBJ1-1; maybe TRBD1 (5 bases). The CDR3 extends over 15 amino acids. V was cut by 0 bases and J by 4 bases, with 13 bases left in between. Per germline, CDR1 SGHRS and CDR2 YFSETQ. The CDR3 DNA is TGCGCCAGCAGCTTGGCCCCAGGGTTGGGCACTGAAGCTTTCTTT. Translation: CASSLAPGLGTEAFF.

This clonotype occurred many times. V gene TRBV4-1 combines with J gene TRBJ2-7; 8 bases match TRBD2. V dropped 0 bases and J dropped 2; count of bases not matched to a gene: 9. CDR3 size: 17 residues. Germline V CDR1 and CDR2: MGHRA, YSYEKL. The CDR3 DNA reads as TGCGCCAGCAGCCAAGATCTCCAGCGGGAGATCCCCTACGAGCAGTACTTC. Amino acids: CASSQDLQREIPYEQYF.

This clonotype was seen ten or more times. The V call is TRBV11-2, the J call TRBJ1-2, with D possibly matching TRBD1 (5 bases). The germline CDR1 and CDR2 sequences are SGHAT and FQNNGV. V was trimmed by 5 bases and J by 4 bases, leaving 14 bases between them. The CDR3 runs to 14 residues. The CDR3 coding sequence is TGTGCCAGCAGCCCCTGGGGCCTTAGCTATGGCTACACCTTC. Its translation is CASSPWGLSYGYTF.

This sequence joins TRBV19 and TRBJ2-4; D is undetermined. V lost 3 bases to trimming and J lost 4 bases, with 16 bases between them. In germline, CDR1 is LNHDA, CDR2 SQIVND (reference sequence). The CDR3 spans 16 residues. DNA for the CDR3: TGTGCCAGTAGTATCGGGCCAACGGAGACGAAAAACATTCAGTACTTC. Its translation: CASSIGPTETKNIQYF.

This clonotype has ten or more counts. The gene calls are TRBV28 and TRBJ1-3; 11 bases agree with TRBD1. Germline V gene lookup returns CDR1 MDHEN and CDR2 SYDVKM. The ends lost 3 bases at V and 0 bases at J; junction bases unmatched: 4. The CDR3 is 17 amino acids. The DNA for the CDR3 is TGTGCCAGCAGTTTCGGGGACAGGGGGTTCTCTGGAAACACCATATATTTT. Its protein product is CASSFGDRGFSGNTIYF.

This clonotype was recorded at least ten times. The rearrangement links TRBV7-3 to TRBJ2-7; D is uncertain. Trimming removed 3 bases from V and 2 bases from J, with 11 bases in between. CDR1 is SGHTA, CDR2 FQGTGA, per germline. This CDR3 spans 14 amino acids. CDR3 residues: CASSFRSRAYEQYF. In nucleotides, the CDR3 is TGTGCCAGCAGCTTCCGATCCCGTGCCTACGAGCAGTACTTC. The variable domain in full, with the rest retrieved from reference TRBV7-3 and TRBJ2-7, is GAGVSQTPSNKVTEKGKYVELRCDPISGHTALYWYRQSLGQGPEFLIYFQGTGAADDSGLPNDRFFAVRPEGSVSTLKIQRTERGDSAVYLCASSFRSRAYEQYFGPGTRLTVT.

There are many counts of this clonotype. The V gene is TRBV20-1, the J gene TRBJ2-3; 11 bases match TRBD2. CDR3 length equals 17 residues. The V gene's germline CDR1 is DFQATT and CDR2 SNEGSKA (reference sequence). V trimming: 5 bases; J trimming: 0 bases; junction bases outside the gene matches: 10. CDR3 loop: CSAGSGGGTLSTDTQYF. For the CDR3, the DNA is TGCAGTGCTGGTAGCGGGGGGGGAACCCTTAGCACAGATACGCAGTATTTT.

This clonotype has ten or more counts. The rearrangement links TRBV20-1 to TRBJ2-7; 10 bases line up with TRBD2. CDR1 is DFQATT and CDR2 is SNEGSKA in the germline V gene (reference sequence). This CDR3 comprises 16 residues. The ends lost 6 bases at V and 5 bases at J; junction bases unmatched: 16. The CDR3 sequence: CSAPALGLAIIHEQYF. The DNA of the CDR3 is TGCAGTGCCCCTGCCCTGGGACTAGCGATTATCCACGAGCAGTACTTC.

This clonotype was recorded many times. The J gene is TRBJ2-2, the V gene TRBV12-3 or TRBV12-4; D is perhaps TRBD1 (5 bases). Trimming stripped 8 bases from V and 1 base from J, with 11 bases between. CDR3 length equals 14 residues. The CDR3 nucleotides are TGTGCCAGCGACAGTGGGGTGAACACCGGGGAGCTGTTTTTT. This gives the protein CASDSGVNTGELFF.

This clonotype appeared a few times. This sequence joins TRBV19 and TRBJ2-5, with TRBD1 identical over 10 bases. CDR1 and CDR2 from the germline V gene are LNHDA and SQIVND (reference sequence). With V trimmed by 10 bases and J by 5 bases, 7 bases remained unmatched. This CDR3 has 13 amino acids. DNA of the CDR3: TGTGCCACTGGGACAGGGGATAGGGAGACCCAGTACTTC. Protein sequence: CATGTGDRETQYF.

This clonotype has a handful of counts. The CDR3 DNA reads as TGCGCCAGCAGCAAAGGGGACAGGGGGCGGAATAGCTACGAGCAGTACTTC. Protein: CASSKGDRGRNSYEQYF. The genes are TRBV5-1 and TRBJ2-7, with TRBD1 matching over 12 bases. Per the germline V gene, CDR1 is SGHRS and CDR2 is YFSETQ. V lost 4 bases, J lost 3 bases, and 11 bases stayed unmatched. CDR3 length: 17 residues.

This clonotype was counted at least ten times. The CDR3 region is CASSPGTGVDTQYF. DNA of the CDR3: TGTGCCAGCAGCCCCGGGACAGGGGTAGATACGCAGTATTTT. The rearrangement uses TRBV27 and TRBJ2-3; 10 positions agree with TRBD1. The CDR3 sequence is 14 residues long. The J segment lost 5 bases and the V segment lost 6 bases, leaving 5 bases of the junction unmatched. CDR1 is MNHEY and CDR2 is SMNVEV in the germline V gene (reference sequence).

The table lists this clonotype with a few counts. The gene calls are TRBV24-1 and TRBJ2-5, with 10 bases that match TRBD2. In germline, CDR1 is KGHDR, CDR2 SFDVKD. The CDR3 runs to 16 residues. J was trimmed by 5 bases and V by 9 bases; bases with no gene match: 14. The CDR3 sequence is CATRPSGSPFTETQYF. The CDR3 DNA follows: TGTGCCACCCGTCCTAGCGGGAGCCCATTCACGGAGACCCAGTACTTC.

This clonotype was seen many times. V is TRBV2 and J is TRBJ1-2; 9 positions agree with TRBD1. Germline CDR1 and CDR2: SNHLY and FYNNEI. There are 13 residues in the CDR3. J gave up 5 bases and V 8 bases, and 6 bases lay outside the gene matches. CDR3 loop: CASAGTGIYGYTF. The DNA of the CDR3 is TGTGCCAGCGCCGGGACAGGGATTTATGGCTACACCTTC.

This clonotype appeared many times. This chain joins TRBV2 and TRBJ1-2; no firm D call. The CDR3 runs 15 residues. The V and J ends lost 1 base and 1 base respectively, with 10 bases between them. Germline assignment: CDR1 SNHLY and CDR2 FYNNEI. CDR3 in amino acids: CASSEGAHINYGYTF. The CDR3 DNA follows: TGTGCCAGCAGTGAAGGGGCCCACATTAACTATGGCTACACCTTC.

This clonotype was found many times. V gene TRBV20-1 combines with J gene TRBJ2-1, with 10 bases matching TRBD2. The ends lost 0 bases at V and 2 bases at J; junction bases unmatched: 7. The germline CDR1 and CDR2 sequences are DFQATT and SNEGSKA (reference sequence). This CDR3 contains 17 residues. The CDR3 nucleotides read TGCAGTGCTAGAGATCTGTTCCTAGCGGGAGCCTACAATGAGCAGTTCTTC. Translation gives CSARDLFLAGAYNEQFF.

The gene calls are TRBV9 and TRBJ1-3; D is undetermined. V dropped 4 bases and J dropped 0 bases, with 11 bases sitting between them. Per germline, CDR1 SGDLS and CDR2 YYNGEE. CDR3 length equals 15 residues. The CDR3 loop reads CASSPETISGNTIYF. CDR3 nucleotides: TGTGCCAGCAGCCCCGAGACAATCTCTGGAAACACCATATATTTT.

This clonotype was recorded at least ten times. The J gene is TRBJ1-5, the V gene TRBV28; 7 bases map to TRBD1. V was pared by 4 bases and J by 3 bases, with 15 bases of the junction left unmatched. The CDR3 loop spans 18 amino acids. Germline CDR1 MDHEN, CDR2 SYDVKM. The chain's CDR3 is CASSWVQRQGWNNQPQHF. CDR3 DNA sequence: TGTGCCAGCAGTTGGGTACAGAGACAGGGTTGGAACAATCAGCCCCAGCATTTT.

This chain uses TRBV6-5 with TRBJ1-4; D not certain. Germline CDR1 is MNHEY and CDR2 is SVGAGI. Trimming stripped 2 bases from V and 4 bases from J, with 5 bases between. This CDR3 region has 13 residues. CDR3 sequence: CASSYVGNEKLFF. DNA of the CDR3: TGTGCCAGCAGTTACGTCGGTAATGAAAAACTGTTTTTT.